These 14 T cell receptor beta chains share one sample of origin, sequenced in a study of blood T cell repertoires in COVID-19. The repertoire was sequenced with immunoSEQ multiplex PCR; TCRdb's copy has only in-frame clones and lacks some. The sample yields under 350,000 clones, roughly 86% seen once. Sequences were obtained from PBMCs or T cells enriched from blood (not recorded which). The origin of the receptors is a woman aged 55-70 years who had recovered from COVID-19.

The J gene is TRBJ1-1, the V gene TRBV11-3; the match to TRBD1 covers 7 bases. Trimming cost V 3 bases and J 3 bases; bases outside gene matches: 1. Germline values: CDR1 SGHNT, CDR2 YENEEA. The CDR3 is made up of 13 amino acids. The CDR3 DNA follows: TGTGCCAGCAGCTTTGACAGGGACACTGAAGCTTTCTTT. Translating it yields CASSFDRDTEAFF.

The genes are TRBV5-1 and TRBJ1-4; D gene unclear. V was pared by 7 bases and J by 8 bases, with 9 bases between. CDR3 length: 11 amino acids. Per germline, CDR1 SGHRS and CDR2 YFSETQ. The CDR3 DNA is TGCGCCAGCTCGGGAGGGGAAAAACTGTTTTTT. This translates into CASSGGEKLFF.

The gene calls are TRBV7-9 and TRBJ1-4; 11 bases match TRBD1. V was pared by 5 bases and J by 7 bases, with 3 bases of the junction left unmatched. There are 14 residues in the CDR3. Germline V CDR1 and CDR2: SEHNR, FQNEAQ (reference sequence). The CDR3: CASSPDRGLEKLFF. DNA of the CDR3: TGTGCCAGCAGCCCGGACAGGGGGCTTGAAAAACTGTTTTTT.

The chain links TRBV27 to TRBJ1-1; D is unclear. Per the germline V gene, CDR1 is MNHEY and CDR2 is SMNVEV (reference sequence). The CDR3 is 15 amino acids. V was cut by 7 bases and J by 0 bases, with 15 bases left in between. In nucleotides, the CDR3 is TGTGCCAGCACCCCAGGAAGGCAAATGAACACTGAAGCTTTCTTT. Translation: CASTPGRQMNTEAFF.

CDR3 protein: CASSLGGDGREQYF. CDR3 DNA sequence: TGTGCCAGCAGCTTGGGGGGAGATGGTCGCGAGCAGTACTTC. The chain combines TRBV5-4 with TRBJ2-7, with a possible D match to TRBD2 (5 bases). The CDR3 is made up of 14 amino acids. In germline, CDR1 is SGHNT, CDR2 YYREEE (reference sequence). Trimming removed 0 bases from V and 6 bases from J, with 13 bases in between.

The genes are TRBV5-1 and TRBJ2-5; no firm D call. The CDR3 covers 13 residues. Germline lookup yields CDR1 SGHRS and CDR2 YFSETQ. The V end lost 4 bases, the J end lost 5 bases, and 12 bases lay between the germline ends. The CDR3 here is CASSTKVVETQYF. The CDR3 region has the DNA TGCGCCAGCAGCACTAAGGTGGTGGAGACCCAGTACTTC.

The V gene is TRBV5-1, the J gene TRBJ1-1; D is ambiguous. Germline assignment: CDR1 SGHRS and CDR2 YFSETQ. The CDR3 sequence is 18 residues long. Trimming took off 5 bases at V and 0 bases at J, with 23 bases between the two ends. CDR3 region: CASSINPGSGRLNTEAFF. The CDR3 DNA is TGCGCCAGCAGTATCAATCCGGGATCGGGCCGTCTGAACACTGAAGCTTTCTTT.

The chain is built from TRBV5-1 and TRBJ1-1; 8 nucleotides agree with TRBD1. With 4 bases clipped from V and 5 bases from J, the junction kept 10 bases outside the gene matches. Germline values: CDR1 SGHRS, CDR2 YFSETQ. This CDR3 is 15 amino acids long. This CDR3 is CASSPARGLKTEAFF. CDR3 DNA sequence: TGCGCCAGCAGCCCTGCCAGGGGGCTTAAGACTGAAGCTTTCTTT.

The V call is TRBV6-5, the J call TRBJ1-2; TRBD1 might be the D (5 bases). Germline CDR1 and CDR2: MNHEY and SVGAGI. CDR3 length: 15 amino acids. The V end lost 7 bases, the J end lost 7 bases, and 22 bases lay between the germline ends. CDR3: CASTPSSGGVGGYTF. For the CDR3, the DNA is TGTGCCAGCACCCCCTCCTCGGGAGGGGTCGGTGGCTACACCTTC.

The chain recombines TRBV30 with TRBJ1-2; TRBD1 matches at 10 bases. CDR1 is GTSNPN and CDR2 is SVGIG in the germline V gene (reference sequence). Trimming removed 4 bases from V and 8 bases from J; junction bases left unmatched: 7. The CDR3 runs 13 residues. The DNA of the CDR3 is TGTGCCTGGACTACCGGGACAGGGGTCGGCTACACCTTC. Protein product: CAWTTGTGVGYTF.

The genes are TRBV10-2 and TRBJ2-1; TRBD2 matches 10 bases. Germline values: CDR1 WSHSY, CDR2 SAAADI. This CDR3 is built from 13 residues. The V gene end was trimmed by 6 bases and the J gene end by 7 bases; junction bases not matched to a gene: 3. CDR3 bases: TGCGCCAGCAGACCGACTAGCGGGAATGAGCAGTTCTTC. Translated: CASRPTSGNEQFF.

The chain links TRBV30 to TRBJ1-2; no definite D call. Per the germline V gene, CDR1 is GTSNPN and CDR2 is SVGIG (reference sequence). V was cut by 2 bases and J by 7 bases, with 20 bases left in between. CDR3 size: 15 residues. CDR3 region: CAWSSLIRVQLGYTF. The CDR3 nucleotides are TGTGCCTGGAGTTCTTTAATCCGTGTACAGCTTGGCTACACCTTC.

This chain uses TRBV9 with TRBJ2-7, with D unclear. CDR3 length equals 14 residues. Germline CDR1 SGDLS, CDR2 YYNGEE. V lost 0 bases, J lost 0 bases, and 7 bases lay in between. CDR3 sequence: CASSVGPDSYEQYF. CDR3 bases: TGTGCCAGCAGCGTAGGCCCAGACTCCTACGAGCAGTACTTC.

This chain uses TRBV11-1 with TRBJ1-3; no firm D call. The CDR3 is 14 residues long. Trimming removed 6 bases at V and 0 bases at J, with 9 bases between. Looked up from germline, CDR1 is SGHAT and CDR2 is FQDESV (reference sequence). The CDR3 is CASRYTPSGNTIYF. DNA for the CDR3: TGTGCCAGCAGGTATACTCCCTCTGGAAACACCATATATTTT.